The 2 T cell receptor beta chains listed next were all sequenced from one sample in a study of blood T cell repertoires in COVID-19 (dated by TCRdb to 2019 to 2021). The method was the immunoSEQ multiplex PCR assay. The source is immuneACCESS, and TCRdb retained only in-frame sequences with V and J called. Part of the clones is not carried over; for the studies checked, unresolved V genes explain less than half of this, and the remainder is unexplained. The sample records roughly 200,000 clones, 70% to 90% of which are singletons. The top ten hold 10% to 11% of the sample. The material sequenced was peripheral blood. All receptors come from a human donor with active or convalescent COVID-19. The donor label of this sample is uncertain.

DNA for the CDR3: TGTGCCAGCACCTCGGGACTAGCGGGGACGCGGGGCACCGGGGAGCTGTTTTTT. Protein sequence: CASTSGLAGTRGTGELFF. This chain links TRBV9 with TRBJ2-2; TRBD2 matches 13 bases. J gave up 4 bases and V 6 bases, and 12 bases lay outside the gene matches. Germline CDR1 SGDLS, CDR2 YYNGEE. This CDR3 spans 18 amino acids.

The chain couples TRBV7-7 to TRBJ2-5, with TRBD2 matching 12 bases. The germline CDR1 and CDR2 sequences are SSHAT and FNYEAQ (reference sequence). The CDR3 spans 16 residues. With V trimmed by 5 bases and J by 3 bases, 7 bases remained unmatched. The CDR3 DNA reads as TGTGCCAGCAGCCCTGAACTAGCGGGGGGTAAAGAGACCCAGTACTTC. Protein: CASSPELAGGKETQYF.